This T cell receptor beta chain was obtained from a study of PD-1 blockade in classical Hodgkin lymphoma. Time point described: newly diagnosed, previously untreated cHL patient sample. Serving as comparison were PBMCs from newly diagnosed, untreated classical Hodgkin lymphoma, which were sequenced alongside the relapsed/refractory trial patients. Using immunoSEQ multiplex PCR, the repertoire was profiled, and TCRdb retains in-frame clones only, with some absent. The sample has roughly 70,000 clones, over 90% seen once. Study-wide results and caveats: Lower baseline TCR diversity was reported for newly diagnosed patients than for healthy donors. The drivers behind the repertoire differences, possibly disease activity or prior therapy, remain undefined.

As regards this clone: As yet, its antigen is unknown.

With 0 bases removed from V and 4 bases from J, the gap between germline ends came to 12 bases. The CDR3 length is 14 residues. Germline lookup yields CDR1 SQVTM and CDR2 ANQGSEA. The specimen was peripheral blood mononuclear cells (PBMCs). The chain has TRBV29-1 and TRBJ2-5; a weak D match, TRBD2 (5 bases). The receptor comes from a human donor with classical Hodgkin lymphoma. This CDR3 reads CSVEDLRGPETQYF. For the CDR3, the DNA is TGCAGCGTTGAAGATCTCAGAGGGCCAGAGACCCAGTACTTC.